This TCR beta chain was observed in a study of T cells expressing NK-cell markers. For TCR beta, cDNA was produced by 5'RACE template switching with UMIs. TCRdb re-called the 5' RACE reads and gives one entry per CDR3 protein, without DNA. The sample is made up of 500,000 or so distinct CDR3 sequences, and the top ten hold around 4% of it. CDR1 KGHDR and CDR2 SFDVKD come from the germline V gene. This CDR3 comprises 13 residues. Material: blood T cells: a sorted CD56 or NKG2C T cell subset, CD4+ or CD8+ T cells, or bulk PBMC T cells (not recorded which). This clonotype originated in a man younger than 35 in good health. The chain combines TRBV24-1 with TRBJ1-1. The CDR3 protein is CATSDIIGTEAFF.